One sample yielded the 19 T cell receptor beta chains listed below, sequenced in a study of T cell repertoires in cytomegalovirus infection. Which antigens these TCRs recognize remains unknown. TCRdb re-called the reads through MiXCR, storing one row per CDR3 protein. The table includes approximately 730,000 distinct CDR3 sequences, about 30% detected once. Sequences were derived from cultured PBMCs, sampled from culture after CMV antigen stimulation. The receptors here all came from a human donor in good health (CMV status not recorded). Some clones in this sample may be carry-over from other donors' samples.

The J gene is TRBJ2-1, the V gene TRBV7-2, with D possibly TRBD2 on 5 matching bases. Germline V CDR1 and CDR2: SGHTA, FQGNSA. The CDR3 is 15 amino acids. The V end was cut by 5 bases, the J end by 5 bases, with 16 bases between. The CDR3 region has the DNA TGTGCCAGCAGCCGGTCGAAGCGGAGCCACAATGAGCAGTTCTTC. Its protein product is CASSRSKRSHNEQFF.

This clonotype came up once. V usage is TRBV5-5 and J usage is TRBJ1-6; TRBD1 is a possible D gene (5 bases). The V and J ends lost 4 bases and 5 bases respectively, with 16 bases between them. From germline, CDR1 is SGHKS and CDR2 YYEKEE (reference sequence). The CDR3 extends over 16 amino acids. CDR3 sequence (DNA): TGTGCCAGCAGCCCCACCACATGGACACATAATTCACCCCTCCACTTT. This encodes CASSPTTWTHNSPLHF.

Points on this clonotype: One end of the junction fails to match germline, which may point to a read error. This sequence joins TRBV4-1 and TRBJ2-1, with a weak D call TRBD1 (5 bases). The germline V gene encodes CDR1 MGHRA and CDR2 YSYEKL. The CDR3 runs 15 residues. This chain's CDR3 is CASSRGLGVRNEQFF. CDR3 DNA sequence: TGTGCCAGCAGCCGCGGCCTAGGGGTAAGGAATGAGCAGTTCTTC.

This chain links TRBV28 with TRBJ2-5; TRBD2 might be the D (6 bases). Trimming cost V 3 bases and J 2 bases, with 16 bases left between them. This CDR3 is built from 16 residues. The germline CDR1 and CDR2 sequences are MDHEN and SYDVKM. CDR3 sequence (DNA): TGTGCCAGCAGTTTTCTGCCCTCCGGGACTCAAGAGACCCAGTACTTC. Translation: CASSFLPSGTQETQYF.

This chain connects TRBV28 to TRBJ2-7; D may be TRBD1 or TRBD2 (6 bases each). CDR3 length: 13 residues. CDR1 MDHEN and CDR2 SYDVKM come from the germline V gene. Trimming cost V 1 base and J 6 bases, with 10 bases left between them. The CDR3 sequence is CASSLSGGPEQYF. DNA for the CDR3: TGTGCCAGCAGTTTATCCGGGGGCCCCGAGCAGTACTTC.

This clonotype was counted a few times. The rearrangement links TRBV7-6 to TRBJ1-2; a possible D gene is TRBD1 (5 bases). V was cut by 5 bases and J by 4 bases, with 17 bases left in between. The germline CDR1 and CDR2 sequences are SGHVS and FNYEAQ. The CDR3 loop spans 15 amino acids. The CDR3: CASSRSGTERYGYTF. In nucleotides, the CDR3 is TGTGCCAGCAGCCGCTCCGGGACCGAGCGCTATGGCTACACCTTC.

V is TRBV6-5 and J is TRBJ2-5; D may match TRBD1 or TRBD2 (6 bases each). The CDR3 totals 16 residues. CDR1 is MNHEY and CDR2 is SVGAGI in the germline V gene. V gave up 0 bases and J gave up 7 bases, with 18 bases separating them. In DNA, the CDR3 is TGTGCCAGCAGTTACTCGAACGGGGGCGATTCTTGGACCCAGTACTTC. It codes for CASSYSNGGDSWTQYF.

This clonotype occurred a few times. The chain uses TRBV2 and TRBJ1-2, with 9 bases matching TRBD1. With 6 bases clipped from V and 5 bases from J, the junction kept 7 bases outside the gene matches. CDR3 length: 14 residues. Germline CDR1 and CDR2: SNHLY and FYNNEI. As DNA, the CDR3 is TGTGCCAGCAGAGACAGGGGGTATGGGTATGGCTACACCTTC. Its translation is CASRDRGYGYGYTF.

At least ten counts were recorded for this clonotype. The gene calls are TRBV7-2 and TRBJ2-7; D remains unclear. Trimming cost V 2 bases and J 2 bases, with 7 bases left between them. The CDR3 extends over 13 amino acids. CDR1 and CDR2 (germline): SGHTA, FQGNSA. CDR3 sequence reads: CASSLLTTYEQYF. In nucleotides, the CDR3 is TGTGCCAGCAGCTTACTTACGACCTACGAGCAGTACTTC. The whole variable domain, filled in from reference TRBV7-2 and TRBJ2-7, reads GAGVSQSPSNKVTEKGKDVELRCDPISGHTALYWYRQSLGQGLEFLIYFQGNSAPDKSGLPSDRFSAERTGGSVSTLTIQRTQQEDSAVYLCASSLLTTYEQYFGPGTRLTVT.

This clonotype was seen only a few times. The genes are TRBV23-1 and TRBJ2-2, with D unresolved. TRBV23-1 is an ORF; its function is uncertain. The CDR3 totals 13 residues. Trimming cost V 0 bases and J 13 bases, with 12 bases left between them. CDR3: CASSQSRSKPLFF. The DNA of the CDR3 is TGCGCCAGCAGTCAATCGAGAAGTAAACCGCTGTTTTTT.

The chain employs TRBV19 and TRBJ2-2; the match to TRBD1 covers 12 bases. J gave up 4 bases and V 5 bases, and 5 bases lay outside the gene matches. CDR3 length: 16 amino acids. CDR1 and CDR2 (germline): LNHDA, SQIVND (reference sequence). Here the CDR3 DNA reads TGTGCCAGTAGTTGGGACAGGGGGCCGGGCACCGGGGAGCTGTTTTTT. This gives the protein CASSWDRGPGTGELFF.

The table lists this clonotype with a few counts. V and J are TRBV12-3 or TRBV12-4 and TRBJ1-3; perhaps TRBD1 as D (6 bases). V was shortened by 3 bases and J by 0 bases, with 18 bases between the two germline ends. The CDR3 spans 18 residues. The DNA of the CDR3 is TGTGCCAGCAGTTTTGGCCCTTACCGGGACAACTCTGGAAACACCATATATTTT. This encodes CASSFGPYRDNSGNTIYF.

This clonotype showed up many times. The chain has TRBV7-2 and TRBJ1-6, with D possibly being TRBD1 (6 bases). V was cut by 7 bases and J by 7 bases, with 17 bases left in between. This CDR3 region has 15 residues. Per germline, CDR1 SGHTA and CDR2 FQGNSA. CDR3 DNA: TGTGCCAGCAAGGGGGGTGGCGGGGGGAATTCACCCCTCCACTTT. Residues: CASKGGGGGNSPLHF.

The gene calls are TRBV5-1 and TRBJ2-5; D is unclear. V was cut by 4 bases and J by 2 bases, with 12 bases left in between. The CDR3 contains 14 residues. Germline V gene data show CDR1 as SGHRS and CDR2 as YFSETQ. CDR3 nucleotide sequence: TGCGCCAGCAGCCTTCAGCAAAGTCAAGAGACCCAGTACTTC. Amino acids: CASSLQQSQETQYF. The variable domain in full, completed from reference TRBV5-1 and TRBJ2-5, reads KAGVTQTPRYLIKTRGQQVTLSCSPISGHRSVSWYQQTPGQGLQFLFEYFSETQRNKGNFPGRFSGRQFSNSRSEMNVSTLELGDSALYLCASSLQQSQETQYFGPGTRLLVL.

This clonotype was recorded many times. The chain links TRBV7-2 to TRBJ2-3; the match to TRBD2 covers 8 bases. The CDR3 spans 16 residues. V was clipped by 1 base and J by 1 base; unmatched bases: 4. Germline V CDR1 and CDR2: SGHTA, FQGNSA. The chain's CDR3 is CASSLGFGGGTDTQYF. The CDR3 DNA follows: TGTGCCAGCAGCTTAGGTTTCGGGGGGGGCACAGATACGCAGTATTTT.

The table lists this clonotype with a few counts. The J gene is TRBJ2-2, the V gene TRBV10-2; tentative D call: TRBD2 (5 bases). The CDR3 is 15 amino acids. Germline CDR1 WSHSY, CDR2 SAAADI. The V gene lost 4 bases and the J gene lost 6 bases, with 15 bases spanning the gap. Written as DNA, the CDR3 is TGCGCCAGCAGTGGCCAAACTAGTATATCCGGGGAGCTGTTTTTT. Protein product: CASSGQTSISGELFF.

The genes are TRBV7-2 and TRBJ2-2; D gene uncertain. V dropped 6 bases and J dropped 6 bases, with 14 bases sitting between them. The CDR3 contains 14 residues. Germline CDR1 is SGHTA and CDR2 is FQGNSA. CDR3 in amino acids: CASREIINPGELFF. The DNA for the CDR3 is TGTGCCAGCAGGGAGATTATAAACCCCGGGGAGCTGTTTTTT.

This clonotype was counted between two and nine times. The rearrangement links TRBV3-1 to TRBJ2-3; 8 nucleotides line up with TRBD2. V dropped 2 bases and J dropped 1; count of bases not matched to a gene: 8. This CDR3 region has 17 residues. CDR1 and CDR2 (germline): LGHDT, YNNKEL (reference sequence). The CDR3 sequence is CASSQSAGGLRTDTQYF. CDR3 coding DNA: TGTGCCAGCAGCCAATCCGCGGGGGGATTGCGCACAGATACGCAGTATTTT.

This clonotype has only a few counts. The chain has TRBV7-2 and TRBJ2-7; D assignment may be TRBD1 or TRBD2 (5 bases each). The CDR3 covers 15 residues. Between the trimmed V and J ends, which lost 6 bases and 5 bases, there was a span of 20 bases. The germline gives CDR1 SGHTA, CDR2 FQGNSA. This CDR3 reads CASRNAGTRPDEQYF. The CDR3 DNA reads TGTGCCAGCAGGAATGCCGGGACGAGACCGGACGAGCAGTACTTC. Full variable domain (outside the CDR3, taken from reference TRBV7-2 and TRBJ2-7): GAGVSQSPSNKVTEKGKDVELRCDPISGHTALYWYRQSLGQGLEFLIYFQGNSAPDKSGLPSDRFSAERTGGSVSTLTIQRTQQEDSAVYLCASRNAGTRPDEQYFGPGTRLTVT.